This is a list of T cell receptor beta chains from one sample in a study of cytomegalovirus exposure and HLA in healthy donors. Measured with immunoSEQ multiplex PCR; TCRdb has only the in-frame clones, and not every one. The sample includes some 120,000 clones, around 80% of them seen just once. Material for sequencing was PBMCs. Every receptor here comes from a man between 18 and 29 years old in good health and CMV-seronegative. Both conserved end residues are part of each CDR3. D genes are given only for firm matches. Expanded clones get a size class; other rows say once, few or many, or leave the size out.

CDR3 length: 16; D gene: TRBD2; V gene: TRBV27; J gene: TRBJ2-3; clone size: .; CDR3 protein: CASSLNLGTSGDTQYF; CDR3 DNA: TGTGCCAGCAGTTTGAACCTTGGGACTAGCGGCGATACGCAGTATTTT
CDR3 length: 15; D gene: .; V gene: TRBV4-1; J gene: TRBJ2-1; clone size: .; CDR3 protein: CASSHGLLGDNEQFF; CDR3 DNA: TGCGCCAGCAGCCACGGACTATTGGGGGACAATGAGCAGTTCTTC
CDR3 length: 15; D gene: .; V gene: TRBV18; J gene: TRBJ2-7; clone size: .; CDR3 protein: CASSPRAGGPYEQYF; CDR3 DNA: TGTGCCAGCTCACCCCGGGCAGGGGGGCCCTACGAGCAGTACTTC
CDR3 length: 15; D gene: TRBD2; V gene: TRBV6-1; J gene: TRBJ2-4; clone size: once; CDR3 protein: CASIFFAGGGNIQYF; CDR3 DNA: TGTGCCAGCATCTTTTTCGCGGGAGGGGGTAACATTCAGTACTTC
CDR3 length: 13; D gene: .; V gene: TRBV16; J gene: TRBJ1-1; clone size: .; CDR3 protein: CASRQGRNTEAFF; CDR3 DNA: TGTGCCAGCAGACAGGGAAGGAACACTGAAGCTTTCTTT
CDR3 length: 16; D gene: TRBD2; V gene: TRBV12-5; J gene: TRBJ2-1; clone size: .; CDR3 protein: CASGLAGLAGAGEQFF; CDR3 DNA: TGTGCTAGTGGTTTGGCGGGACTAGCGGGAGCGGGTGAGCAGTTCTTC
CDR3 length: 13; D gene: TRBD1; V gene: TRBV5-4; J gene: TRBJ1-2; clone size: .; CDR3 protein: CASSSGQGGGYTF; CDR3 DNA: TGTGCCAGCAGCTCGGGACAGGGAGGAGGCTACACCTTC
CDR3 length: 14; D gene: .; V gene: TRBV30; J gene: TRBJ1-1; clone size: few; CDR3 protein: CACQLGTLNTEAFF; CDR3 DNA: TGTGCCTGCCAACTGGGGACTCTGAACACTGAAGCTTTCTTT
CDR3 length: 18; D gene: TRBD2; V gene: TRBV4-2; J gene: TRBJ2-1; clone size: .; CDR3 protein: CASSRLAGVQNTYNEQFF; CDR3 DNA: TGTGCCAGCAGCCGGCTAGCGGGAGTCCAAAACACCTACAATGAGCAGTTCTTC
CDR3 length: 16; D gene: TRBD2; V gene: TRBV6-1; J gene: TRBJ2-1; clone size: .; CDR3 protein: CASSEALGGGNIEQFF; CDR3 DNA: TGTGCCAGCAGTGAAGCGCTTGGCGGGGGTAACATTGAGCAGTTCTTC
CDR3 length: 16; D gene: .; V gene: TRBV5-6; J gene: TRBJ1-6; clone size: .; CDR3 protein: CASSLAPGLTNSPLHF; CDR3 DNA: TGTGCCAGCAGCTTGGCGCCAGGGCTGACGAATTCACCCCTCCACTTT
CDR3 length: 15; D gene: .; V gene: TRBV5-1; J gene: TRBJ1-2; clone size: once; CDR3 protein: CASTSRGGWEYGYTF; CDR3 DNA: TGCGCCAGTACATCCCGGGGGGGATGGGAGTATGGCTACACCTTC
CDR3 length: 15; D gene: TRBD2; V gene: TRBV29-1; J gene: TRBJ2-1; clone size: .; CDR3 protein: CSARILAGGINEQFF; CDR3 DNA: TGCAGCGCCCGCATACTAGCGGGAGGAATAAATGAGCAGTTCTTC
CDR3 length: 16; D gene: TRBD2; V gene: TRBV9; J gene: TRBJ2-2; clone size: .; CDR3 protein: CASSSGLAVNTGELFF; CDR3 DNA: TGTGCCAGCAGCTCGGGACTAGCGGTGAACACCGGGGAGCTGTTTTTT
CDR3 length: 13; D gene: .; V gene: TRBV11-2; J gene: TRBJ1-1; clone size: once; CDR3 protein: CASSLEGRTEAFF; CDR3 DNA: TGTGCCAGCAGCTTAGAGGGCAGGACTGAAGCTTTCTTT
CDR3 length: 18; D gene: .; V gene: TRBV2; J gene: TRBJ2-2; clone size: few; CDR3 protein: CASSEKLASATNTGELFF; CDR3 DNA: TGTGCCAGCAGTGAAAAACTAGCTTCGGCGACGAACACCGGGGAGCTGTTTTTT
CDR3 length: 15; D gene: TRBD1; V gene: TRBV7-9; J gene: TRBJ1-2; clone size: few; CDR3 protein: CASSSGTGKGNGYTF; CDR3 DNA: TGTGCCAGCAGCTCCGGGACAGGGAAGGGAAATGGCTACACCTTC
CDR3 length: 16; D gene: TRBD2; V gene: TRBV15; J gene: TRBJ2-3; clone size: .; CDR3 protein: CATSRGAGGPSDTQYF; CDR3 DNA: TGTGCCACCAGCAGGGGAGCGGGAGGGCCCTCGGATACGCAGTATTTT
CDR3 length: 18; D gene: .; V gene: TRBV9; J gene: TRBJ1-1; clone size: .; CDR3 protein: CASSVAVELLAENTEAFF; CDR3 DNA: TGTGCCAGCAGCGTAGCTGTTGAACTCCTGGCGGAAAACACTGAAGCTTTCTTT
CDR3 length: 14; D gene: TRBD1; V gene: TRBV30; J gene: TRBJ2-3; clone size: .; CDR3 protein: CAWGTGPSSDTQYF; CDR3 DNA: TGTGCCTGGGGGACAGGGCCTAGCTCAGATACGCAGTATTTT
CDR3 length: 14; D gene: .; V gene: TRBV7-2; J gene: TRBJ2-2; clone size: .; CDR3 protein: CASSLSLNTGELFF; CDR3 DNA: TGTGCCAGCAGCTTAAGTCTAAACACCGGGGAGCTGTTTTTT